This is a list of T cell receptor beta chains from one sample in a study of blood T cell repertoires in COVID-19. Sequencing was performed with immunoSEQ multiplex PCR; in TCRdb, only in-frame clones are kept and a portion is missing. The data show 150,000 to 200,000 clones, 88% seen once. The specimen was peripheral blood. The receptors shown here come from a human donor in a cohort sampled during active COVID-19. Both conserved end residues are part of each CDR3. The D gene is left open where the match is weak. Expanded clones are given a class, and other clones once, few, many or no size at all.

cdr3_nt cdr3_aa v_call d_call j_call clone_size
TGTGCCAGCAGCTTGGGAGCGGGGGCGAGCACAGATACGCAGTATTTT CASSLGAGASTDTQYF TRBV5-4 TRBD2 TRBJ2-3 -
TGTGCCAGCAGTTTATCACAGGGTAATCAGCCCCAGCATTTT CASSLSQGNQPQHF TRBV27 - TRBJ1-5 -
TGTGCCAGCAGCGGGAGGCTCTCCACAGATACGCAGTATTTT CASSGRLSTDTQYF TRBV2 TRBD2 TRBJ2-3 -
TGTGCCAGCAGTGACGGCCAGGGTGTAGGGTTAATGTTTTTT CASSDGQGVGLMFF TRBV2 - TRBJ1-4 -
TGTGCCAGCAGCCCGGCTCGGGGAGTCGCGACCCAGTACTTC CASSPARGVATQYF TRBV5-8 - TRBJ2-5 once
TGTGCCAGCAGTTACGTGGGACAGGGGACCTACGAGCAGTACTTC CASSYVGQGTYEQYF TRBV6-2/TRBV6-3 TRBD1 TRBJ2-7 -
TGTGCCAGCAGTGTCTTCCTAGCCTCCTACAATGAGCAGTTCTTC CASSVFLASYNEQFF TRBV6-2/TRBV6-3 - TRBJ2-1 -
TGTGCCAGTAGTATGGGTATACAGGGGGCCGGCACAGATACGCAGTATTTT CASSMGIQGAGTDTQYF TRBV19 TRBD1 TRBJ2-3 -
TGTGCCAGCAGCTCGACTAGCGGGAAGTTTTGGAATGAGCAGTTCTTC CASSSTSGKFWNEQFF TRBV7-9 TRBD2 TRBJ2-1 few
TGCGCCAGCAGCTTGTTCCCCCCACGGACTAGCGGGAGTGAGACCCAGTACTTC CASSLFPPRTSGSETQYF TRBV5-1 TRBD2 TRBJ2-5 -
TGTGCCAGCAGGAGCTCTGGGGCCAACGTCCTGACTTTC CASRSSGANVLTF TRBV6-5 - TRBJ2-6 -
TGTGCCAGCAGTCGGTCGGGGGCTGGAAACACCATATATTTT CASSRSGAGNTIYF TRBV13 - TRBJ1-3 once
TGTGCCAGCATGGGGGAGGGGGGTCAGCCCCAGCATTTT CASMGEGGQPQHF TRBV2 - TRBJ1-5 -
TGTGCCACCAGCAGAGTGACGACTAGCGGGGGTTCGAATGAGCAGTTCTTC CATSRVTTSGGSNEQFF TRBV15 TRBD2 TRBJ2-1 -
TGTGCCAGTTTATCTTGGACAGGGGGCGGCGGAGGGCAGCCCCAGCATTTT CASLSWTGGGGGQPQHF TRBV19 TRBD1 TRBJ1-5 -
TGTGCCAGCAATCGGGACTGGGGGGGCTACGAGCAGTACTTC CASNRDWGGYEQYF TRBV6-5 TRBD2 TRBJ2-7 -
TGCGCCAGCAGTCCCCTTCCTCCGGGACAGGGTTTACCCCAGCATTTT CASSPLPPGQGLPQHF TRBV23-1 TRBD1 TRBJ1-5 -
TGTGCCAGCAGCTTAGACCGCTCCCCCAACTCCGAGCAGTACTTC CASSLDRSPNSEQYF TRBV7-7 - TRBJ2-7 -
TGTGCCAGCAGCTTATCGGAGAGTCTTTCCCTCCACTTT CASSLSESLSLHF TRBV11-2 - TRBJ1-6 -
TGTGCCAGCAGTCGAATACCGGGACAGGGGGCGGGAGGCAATCAGCCCCAGCATTTT CASSRIPGQGAGGNQPQHF TRBV6-6 TRBD1 TRBJ1-5 once
TGTGCCAGCAGCAATTCCCCGGGGGGGAATGAGCAGTTCTTC CASSNSPGGNEQFF TRBV21-1 - TRBJ2-1 -
TGCGCCAGCCGACAGTCTACCTACAATGAGCAGTTCTTC CASRQSTYNEQFF TRBV10-2 - TRBJ2-1 -
TGTGCCAGCAGTCCGACAGGGCTTGGGTACGGCTACACCTTC CASSPTGLGYGYTF TRBV27 TRBD1 TRBJ1-2 -
TGCGCCAGCAGCCAAGACTGGGGGACAGTTAATTCACCCCTCCACTTT CASSQDWGTVNSPLHF TRBV4-3 TRBD1 TRBJ1-6 -
TGTGCCAGCAGCGTAGGCGGAGGGCCGGGGGGGACCTACAATGAGCAGTTCTTC CASSVGGGPGGTYNEQFF TRBV9 TRBD2 TRBJ2-1 -
TGCAGCGCCGGAGAGATGACTAGCGTTGATGAGCAGTTCTTC CSAGEMTSVDEQFF TRBV29-1 TRBD2 TRBJ2-1 -
TGTGCCAGCAGTTTATCCGTTGCGGGCCCCGAGCAGTACTTC CASSLSVAGPEQYF TRBV27 - TRBJ2-7 -
TGTGCCAGCAGTTACGGGACTAGCGGCCACAATGAGCAGTTCTTC CASSYGTSGHNEQFF TRBV6-6 TRBD2 TRBJ2-1 -
TGCAGTGCTAGTCCTAGCGGGAGATTCACCGGGGAGCTGTTTTTT CSASPSGRFTGELFF TRBV20-1 TRBD2 TRBJ2-2 -
TGTGCCAGCAGCCAAGTGGGGACTAGCCCTGGGGGTGAGCAGTTCTTC CASSQVGTSPGGEQFF TRBV4-2 TRBD2 TRBJ2-1 -
TGTGCCAGCAGTTTCAAATCCGGGACTAGCGGGAGGGCCTCAATAGATACGCAGTATTTT CASSFKSGTSGRASIDTQYF TRBV27 TRBD2 TRBJ2-3 -
TGTGCCACCACTGGCGGGGATAGCAATCAGCCCCAGCATTTT CATTGGDSNQPQHF TRBV11-3 - TRBJ1-5 once
TGCGCCAGCAGCATTACAGGGGACGAGCAGTACTTC CASSITGDEQYF TRBV5-1 TRBD1 TRBJ2-7 -
TGTGCCAGCAGTCGAGCGGAAAGAGCACAAGAGACCCAGTACTTC CASSRAERAQETQYF TRBV7-7 - TRBJ2-5 -
TGTGCCAGCAGGCTGACAGGAACCGAGCAGTACTTC CASRLTGTEQYF TRBV12-3/TRBV12-4 - TRBJ2-7 few
TGCAGTGCTAGTGAATTTGTGCGGGGGTTCCAAGAGACCCAGTACTTC CSASEFVRGFQETQYF TRBV20-1 TRBD2 TRBJ2-5 -
TGCGCCAGCAGCCAAGGACTAGCGGGAGGACCCCTCCTCAATGAGCAGTTCTTC CASSQGLAGGPLLNEQFF TRBV4-1 TRBD2 TRBJ2-1 once
TGTGCCAGCAGCGTAGCTGGCTCCCTAGCGGGGTCCCAAGAGACCCAGTACTTC CASSVAGSLAGSQETQYF TRBV9 TRBD2 TRBJ2-5 -
TGCAGCGTCCTGCGGACAGGGATGTACGAGCAGTACTTC CSVLRTGMYEQYF TRBV29-1 TRBD1 TRBJ2-7 -
TGTGCCAGCAGTTACTCAACAAAGCGGTTGTACACCGGGGAGCTGTTTTTT CASSYSTKRLYTGELFF TRBV6-2/TRBV6-3 - TRBJ2-2 -
TGTGCCAGCACCCAGGGGCTAGCGGGGCGACGGAAGTACTTC CASTQGLAGRRKYF TRBV6-6 TRBD2 TRBJ2-4 -
TGTGCCAGCAGTCTCGACAGGGACAATTCACCCCTCCACTTT CASSLDRDNSPLHF TRBV11-1 TRBD1 TRBJ1-6 -